Described below is a single T cell receptor (beta chain) sequence and its context. This entry is derived from a study of blood T cell repertoires in COVID-19. Per the original methods: The authors estimated nucleated cell counts from reference gene primer amplification. The method was immunoSEQ multiplex PCR; TCRdb's version includes in-frame clones alone and lacks a portion of them. That table supplies the V and J calls and clone size; D and trimming were determined from the DNA. The sample holds over 120,000 clones, around four fifths seen once. CDR1 and CDR2 from the germline V gene are SQVTM and ANQGSEA. Trimming cost V 5 bases and J 5 bases, with 18 bases left between them. This CDR3 spans 14 amino acids.

The TCR was taken from a human donor in a cohort sampled during active COVID-19. The genes are TRBV29-1 and TRBJ1-1; no clear D. Specimen: peripheral blood. The CDR3 coding sequence is TGCAGCGTTCTTACGGCCAGAGGTAGGACTGAAGCTTTCTTT. It codes for CSVLTARGRTEAFF.